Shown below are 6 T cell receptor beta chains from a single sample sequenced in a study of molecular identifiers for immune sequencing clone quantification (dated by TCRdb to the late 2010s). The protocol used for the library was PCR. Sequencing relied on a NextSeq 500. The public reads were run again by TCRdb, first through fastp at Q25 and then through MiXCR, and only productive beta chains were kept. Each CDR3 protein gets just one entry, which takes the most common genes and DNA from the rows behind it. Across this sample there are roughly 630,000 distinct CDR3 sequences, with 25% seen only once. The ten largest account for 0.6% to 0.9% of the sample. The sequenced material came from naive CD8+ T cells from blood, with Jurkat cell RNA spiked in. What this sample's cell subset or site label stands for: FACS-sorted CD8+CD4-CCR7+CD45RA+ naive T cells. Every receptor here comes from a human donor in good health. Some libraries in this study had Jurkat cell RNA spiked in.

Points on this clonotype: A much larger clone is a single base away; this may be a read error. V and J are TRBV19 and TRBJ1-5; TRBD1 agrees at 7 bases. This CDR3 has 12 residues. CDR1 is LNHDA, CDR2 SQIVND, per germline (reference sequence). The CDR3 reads CATKQGNPPQHF. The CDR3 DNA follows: TGTGCCACCAAACAGGGGAATCCGCCCCAGCATTTT.

For the CDR3, the DNA is TGCGCCAGCAGCCAAGATCTTTGGGACAGCTACGAGCAGTACTTC. This sequence encodes CASSQDLWDSYEQYF. The rearrangement uses TRBV4-1 and TRBJ2-7; 7 nucleotides align to TRBD1. This CDR3 has 15 residues. Germline trimming cut 0 bases from V and 3 bases from J; bases unmatched to any gene: 5. CDR1 and CDR2 from the germline V gene are MGHRA and YSYEKL.

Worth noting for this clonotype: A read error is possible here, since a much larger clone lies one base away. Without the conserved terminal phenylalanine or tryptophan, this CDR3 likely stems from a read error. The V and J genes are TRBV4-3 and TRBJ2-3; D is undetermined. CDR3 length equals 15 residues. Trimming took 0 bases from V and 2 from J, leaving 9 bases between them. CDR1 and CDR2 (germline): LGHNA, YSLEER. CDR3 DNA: TGCGCCAGCAGCCAAGACACACCGTACACAGATACGCAGTATTTA. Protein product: CASSQDTPYTDTQYL.

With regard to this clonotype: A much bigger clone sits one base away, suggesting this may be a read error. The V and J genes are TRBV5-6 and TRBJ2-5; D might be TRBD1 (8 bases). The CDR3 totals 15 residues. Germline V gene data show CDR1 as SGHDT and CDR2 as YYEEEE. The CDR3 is CASSSGTGGAETQCF. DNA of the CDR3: TGTGCCAGCAGCAGCGGGACAGGAGGGGCAGAGACCCAGTGCTTC. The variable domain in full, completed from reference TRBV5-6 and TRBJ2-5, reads DAGVTQSPTHLIKTRGQQVTLRCSPKSGHDTVSWYQQALGQGPQFIFQYYEEEERQRGNFPDRFSGHQFPNYSSELNVNALLLGDSALYLCASSSGTGGAETQCFGPGTRLLVL.

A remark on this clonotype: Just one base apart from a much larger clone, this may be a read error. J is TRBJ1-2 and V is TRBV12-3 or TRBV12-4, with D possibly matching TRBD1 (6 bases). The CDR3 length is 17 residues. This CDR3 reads CTSSFPTIPQGPYGYTF. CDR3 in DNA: TGTACCAGCAGTTTTCCCACCATTCCACAGGGCCCCTATGGCTACACCTTC.

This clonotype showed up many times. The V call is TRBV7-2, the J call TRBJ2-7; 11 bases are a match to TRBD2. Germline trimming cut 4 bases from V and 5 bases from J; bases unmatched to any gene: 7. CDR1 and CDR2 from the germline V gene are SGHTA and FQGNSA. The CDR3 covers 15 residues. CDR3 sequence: CASSSIAGGPDEQYF. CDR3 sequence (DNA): TGTGCCAGCAGCTCTATAGCGGGAGGGCCTGACGAGCAGTACTTC. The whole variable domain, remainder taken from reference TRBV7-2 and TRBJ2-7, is GAGVSQSPSNKVTEKGKDVELRCDPISGHTALYWYRQSLGQGLEFLIYFQGNSAPDKSGLPSDRFSAERTGGSVSTLTIQRTQQEDSAVYLCASSSIAGGPDEQYFGPGTRLTVT.